This is a list of T cell receptor beta chains from one sample in a study of CD8 T cells in ankylosing spondylitis. In TCRdb, the 5' RACE reads were re-called with MiXCR into one record per CDR3 protein. The top ten clones hold roughly 3.6% of a sample with 250,000 to 350,000 distinct CDR3 sequences, 20% of them seen once. The sample consisted of blood, either unsorted or a sorted T cell fraction (not recorded which). The receptors derive from a female donor with ankylosing spondylitis or in good health (not recorded which). Both conserved end residues are part of each CDR3. The order of the fields is D gene, clone size, J gene, V gene, CDR3 DNA, CDR3 protein. The D gene is left open where the match is weak. Where a row states a size, it is once, few, many or the class of an expanded clone; other rows omit it.

D: -
size: -
J: TRBJ1-2
V: TRBV25-1
DNA: TGTGCCAGCAGTGCCTCCGGCTATGGCTACACCTTC
CDR3: CASSASGYGYTF

D: -
size: -
J: TRBJ1-1
V: TRBV9
DNA: TGTGCCAGCAGCGTAGACCTCAGGGGGAACACTGAAGCTTTCTTT
CDR3: CASSVDLRGNTEAFF

D: -
size: -
J: TRBJ2-3
V: TRBV5-1
DNA: TGCGCCAGCAGCCGGGAGAGGGCAGATACGCAGTATTTT
CDR3: CASSRERADTQYF

D: TRBD2
size: -
J: TRBJ2-3
V: TRBV20-1
DNA: TGCAGTGCTAGAGATGGGGGGGGAGGGGCAGATACGCAGTATTTT
CDR3: CSARDGGGGADTQYF

D: -
size: -
J: TRBJ2-7
V: TRBV28
DNA: TGTGCCAGCAGGACGACAGGGAGGACCTACGAGCAGTACTTC
CDR3: CASRTTGRTYEQYF

D: -
size: many
J: TRBJ2-7
V: TRBV6-5
DNA: TGTGCCAGCAGTTCAGGGGGGATTGACTACGAGCAGTACTTC
CDR3: CASSSGGIDYEQYF

D: -
size: -
J: TRBJ2-2
V: TRBV7-9
DNA: TGTGCCAGCAGCTGGCTGGGCGCCGGGGAGCTGTTTTTT
CDR3: CASSWLGAGELFF

D: TRBD2
size: -
J: TRBJ2-3
V: TRBV6-1
DNA: TGTGCCAGCAGAGGGCGGACTAGTTCTAGCACAGATACGCAGTATTTT
CDR3: CASRGRTSSSTDTQYF

D: -
size: -
J: TRBJ2-7
V: TRBV5-1
DNA: TGCGCCAGCAGCCCTATTGGGGGGGCTTACGAGCAGTACTTC
CDR3: CASSPIGGAYEQYF

D: -
size: many
J: TRBJ1-1
V: TRBV3-1
DNA: TGTGCCAGCAGCCATGGGCGGATGAACACTGAAGCTTTCTTT
CDR3: CASSHGRMNTEAFF

D: TRBD2
size: -
J: TRBJ2-5
V: TRBV20-1
DNA: TGCAGTGCTAGCCCCCTTAGCGGGAGTGAGGAGACCCAGTACTTC
CDR3: CSASPLSGSEETQYF

D: -
size: few
J: TRBJ1-1
V: TRBV3-1
DNA: TGTGCCAGCAGCCAAGGACCCGGGACTCTCAACACTGAAGCTTTCTTT
CDR3: CASSQGPGTLNTEAFF

D: -
size: -
J: TRBJ1-5
V: TRBV6-1
DNA: TGTGCCAGCAGTCTTGGACAGCTCAATCAGCCCCAGCATTTT
CDR3: CASSLGQLNQPQHF

D: -
size: -
J: TRBJ1-5
V: TRBV6-2/TRBV6-3
DNA: TGTGCCAGCAGAACCGGGAGGAGGACCAGCCAGCCCCAGCATTTT
CDR3: CASRTGRRTSQPQHF

D: TRBD2
size: -
J: TRBJ2-1
V: TRBV11-2
DNA: TGTGCCAGCAGCTTAACAGCGGGGGGGAATGAGCAGTTCTTC
CDR3: CASSLTAGGNEQFF

D: -
size: -
J: TRBJ1-4
V: TRBV12-3/TRBV12-4
DNA: TGTGCCAGCAGTTTGGGGGTCGGGGGAGGTGAAAAACTGTTTTTT
CDR3: CASSLGVGGGEKLFF

D: -
size: -
J: TRBJ2-1
V: TRBV9
DNA: TGTGCCAGCAGCAAGGACGTGAACAATGAGCAGTTCTTC
CDR3: CASSKDVNNEQFF

D: -
size: -
J: TRBJ2-5
V: TRBV6-1
DNA: TGTGCCAGCAGCGGAGGGAACGGGGAGACCCAGTACTTC
CDR3: CASSGGNGETQYF

D: TRBD1
size: few
J: TRBJ2-7
V: TRBV6-1
DNA: TGTGCCACCCAAACAGGGGGACCCTACGAGCAGTACTTC
CDR3: CATQTGGPYEQYF

D: TRBD1
size: few
J: TRBJ2-7
V: TRBV5-1
DNA: TGCGCCAGCAGCTACCGGACAGGAGAAGGCGAGCAGTACTTC
CDR3: CASSYRTGEGEQYF

D: TRBD2
size: -
J: TRBJ2-2
V: TRBV12-3/TRBV12-4
DNA: TGTGCCAGCAGTCCGACGGGACTAGCAATATCCGGGGAGCTGTTTTTT
CDR3: CASSPTGLAISGELFF

D: -
size: many
J: TRBJ1-2
V: TRBV3-1
DNA: TGTGCCAGCAGCCAAAAGGGAAGGGGAGTCCGTGTACTCTTC
CDR3: CASSQKGRGVRVLF

D: -
size: -
J: TRBJ2-5
V: TRBV20-1
DNA: TGCAGTGCTAGAGATGTACTACAGTCGGGGACCCAGTACTTC
CDR3: CSARDVLQSGTQYF

D: -
size: few
J: TRBJ2-6
V: TRBV2
DNA: TGTGCCAGCTTCGGTCTCGCTGGGGCCAACGTCCTGACTTTC
CDR3: CASFGLAGANVLTF

D: TRBD1
size: -
J: TRBJ2-6
V: TRBV20-1
DNA: TGCAGTGCTTTCGGGACAGGGAGCTCTGGGGCCAACGTCCTGACTTTC
CDR3: CSAFGTGSSGANVLTF

D: TRBD2
size: -
J: TRBJ2-2
V: TRBV5-1
DNA: TGCGCCAGCAGCTCTGGACTAGCGGGAGCCGGGGAGCTGTTTTTT
CDR3: CASSSGLAGAGELFF

D: TRBD2
size: many
J: TRBJ2-7
V: TRBV10-3
DNA: TGTGCCATCAGTGGTCCACTAGCGAACTACGAGCAGTACTTC
CDR3: CAISGPLANYEQYF

D: TRBD1
size: -
J: TRBJ2-7
V: TRBV18
DNA: TGTGCCAGCTCACGCGAGACAGGGCTGGCCTACGAGCAGTACTTC
CDR3: CASSRETGLAYEQYF

D: TRBD2
size: -
J: TRBJ2-5
V: TRBV27
DNA: TGTGCCAGCAGTTTAAGAGGACTAGCATCGGAGACCCAGTACTTC
CDR3: CASSLRGLASETQYF

D: -
size: -
J: TRBJ2-1
V: TRBV5-1
DNA: TGCGCCAGCAGCTTGGATCCAGCGGGTGCAAATGAGCAGTTCTTC
CDR3: CASSLDPAGANEQFF

D: -
size: -
J: TRBJ1-4
V: TRBV19
DNA: TGTGCCAGCAGTTTTTGGGGGCCGGGGGAAAAACTGTTTTTT
CDR3: CASSFWGPGEKLFF

D: -
size: -
J: TRBJ2-1
V: TRBV20-1
DNA: TGCAGTGCTAGCCCTACCCGGGGACGGAGTGAGCAGTTCTTC
CDR3: CSASPTRGRSEQFF

D: TRBD2
size: -
J: TRBJ2-3
V: TRBV20-1
DNA: TGCAGTGCCCAGACTAGCGGCCGCACAGATACGCAGTATTTT
CDR3: CSAQTSGRTDTQYF

D: -
size: many
J: TRBJ2-2
V: TRBV29-1
DNA: TGCAGCGTTGCCCCCCCTGGTGCGGACGGGGAGCTGTTTTTT
CDR3: CSVAPPGADGELFF

D: -
size: -
J: TRBJ2-1
V: TRBV7-8
DNA: TGTGCCAGCAGCTTTGGTAGCAGCTCCTACAATGAGCAGTTCTTC
CDR3: CASSFGSSSYNEQFF

D: -
size: few
J: TRBJ2-1
V: TRBV7-9
DNA: TGTGCCACCACCCCCCCAGCGGGTTACAATGAGCAGTTCTTC
CDR3: CATTPPAGYNEQFF

D: -
size: few
J: TRBJ2-5
V: TRBV10-3
DNA: TGTGCCATCAGTGAAGCGGGCCCAGAGACCCAGTACTTC
CDR3: CAISEAGPETQYF

D: -
size: -
J: TRBJ2-6
V: TRBV27
DNA: TGTGCCAGCAGTTTATGGGGGGGGCGTGGGGCCAACGTCCTGACTTTC
CDR3: CASSLWGGRGANVLTF

D: -
size: many
J: TRBJ2-7
V: TRBV6-5
DNA: TGTGCCAGCAGTACTAACAGGGTCGGGACCACCTACGAGCAGTACTTC
CDR3: CASSTNRVGTTYEQYF

D: -
size: few
J: TRBJ1-6
V: TRBV25-1
DNA: TGTGCCAGCACAGAAACAGGGTGGAATTCACCCCTCCACTTT
CDR3: CASTETGWNSPLHF

D: -
size: many
J: TRBJ2-5
V: TRBV20-1
DNA: TGCAGTGCTAGCGGGGAGACCCAGTACTTC
CDR3: CSASGETQYF

D: TRBD2
size: -
J: TRBJ2-5
V: TRBV5-1
DNA: TGCGCCAGCCGGGGCGGGGCGGGAGGCCCCCGGTCCACTCAAGAGACCCAGTACTTC
CDR3: CASRGGAGGPRSTQETQYF

D: -
size: few
J: TRBJ2-1
V: TRBV20-1
DNA: TGCAGTGCTAGGGCAGGCAGCTCCTACAATGAGCAGTTCTTC
CDR3: CSARAGSSYNEQFF

D: -
size: once
J: TRBJ2-7
V: TRBV6-5
DNA: TGTGCCAGCAGTTACTCGGGGGACGGAACCCACGAGCAGTACTTC
CDR3: CASSYSGDGTHEQYF